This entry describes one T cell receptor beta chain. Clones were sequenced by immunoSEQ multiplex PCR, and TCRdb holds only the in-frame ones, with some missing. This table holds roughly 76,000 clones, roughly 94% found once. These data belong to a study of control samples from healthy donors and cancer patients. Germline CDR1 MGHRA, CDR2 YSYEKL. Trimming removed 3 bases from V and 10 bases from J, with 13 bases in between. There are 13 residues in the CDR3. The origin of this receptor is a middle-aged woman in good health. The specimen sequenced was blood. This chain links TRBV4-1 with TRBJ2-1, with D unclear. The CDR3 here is CASSHGSPGEQFF. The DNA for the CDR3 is TGCGCCAGCAGCCATGGATCTCCAGGAGAGCAGTTCTTC.